Listed below are T cell receptor beta chains from one sample, sequenced in a study of blood T cell repertoires in COVID-19. Sequenced by immunoSEQ multiplex PCR; TCRdb stores in-frame clones only, minus some. The repertoire holds over 300,000 clones, with 80% to 90% as singletons. The sample comprised PBMCs or T cells enriched from blood (not recorded which). The receptors stem from a man in his thirties or forties who had recovered from COVID-19. The CDR3 runs from the conserved cysteine through the conserved F or W. D genes are given only for firm matches. Not every row has a clone size; where given, it reads once, few, many or a size class.

length	D	V	J	size	DNA	CDR3
15	-	TRBV10-3	TRBJ2-3	-	TGTGCCATCAGTGAGCTCGCGGGGGCAACAGATACGCAGTATTTT	CAISELAGATDTQYF
16	-	TRBV11-2	TRBJ2-3	-	TGTGCCAGCAGCTTAGGACTTGGGGGGGCCATAGATACGCAGTATTTT	CASSLGLGGAIDTQYF
14	-	TRBV30	TRBJ1-5	-	TGTGCCTGGAGTCAGGGCCTTAGCAATCAGCCCCAGCATTTT	CAWSQGLSNQPQHF
12	-	TRBV24-1	TRBJ2-1	-	TGTGCCACCGGGACTCTGTATAATGAGCAGTTCTTC	CATGTLYNEQFF
14	-	TRBV5-1	TRBJ2-7	-	TGCGCCAGCAGCTTGGGGACACACTCCTACGAGCAGTACTTC	CASSLGTHSYEQYF
15	-	TRBV6-5	TRBJ1-1	-	TGTGCCAGCAGTTTACCCCAGACACCGAACACTGAAGCTTTCTTT	CASSLPQTPNTEAFF
16	TRBD2	TRBV6-6	TRBJ2-5	-	TGTGCCAGCAAGATCGGAGTCGGGGGGGCCGCAGAGACCCAGTACTTC	CASKIGVGGAAETQYF
16	-	TRBV6-5	TRBJ2-5	-	TGTGCCAGCAGTTACTCTACTAGCTACCGCCTCGGGACCCAGTACTTC	CASSYSTSYRLGTQYF
15	TRBD1	TRBV9	TRBJ1-2	-	TGTGCCAGCAGCACAAGTACAGGGGGGAACTATGGCTACACCTTC	CASSTSTGGNYGYTF
13	-	TRBV2	TRBJ2-4	once	TGTGCCAGCAGGCGCGAGGCCAAAAACATTCAGTACTTC	CASRREAKNIQYF
15	TRBD1	TRBV5-5	TRBJ2-7	-	TGTGCCAGCAGCTTGTCAGGACAGGGGACCTACGAGCAGTACTTC	CASSLSGQGTYEQYF
15	TRBD1	TRBV2	TRBJ2-3	-	TGTGCCAGCAGTGAAGTACAGGGGGGCACAGATACGCAGTATTTT	CASSEVQGGTDTQYF
13	-	TRBV30	TRBJ1-5	-	TGTGCCTGGAGTTTGAGGAGGACTCAGCCCCAGCATTTT	CAWSLRRTQPQHF
17	TRBD2	TRBV10-3	TRBJ2-5	-	TGTGCCATCAGTACCATACTAGCGGGGGGCGGCCAAGAGACCCAGTACTTC	CAISTILAGGGQETQYF
15	-	TRBV5-4	TRBJ2-1	-	TGTGCCAGCAGCTACACCTCAGATACCTACAATGAGCAGTTCTTC	CASSYTSDTYNEQFF
16	TRBD2	TRBV7-6	TRBJ2-2	-	TGTGCCAGCAGCTTAGGGTTTAGCGGGGGCCCCGGGGAGCTGTTTTTT	CASSLGFSGGPGELFF
17	TRBD2	TRBV19	TRBJ2-3	-	TGTGCCAGTAGTATTGGGTCTAGCGGGGGTTTGACAGATACGCAGTATTTT	CASSIGSSGGLTDTQYF
17	-	TRBV6-2/TRBV6-3	TRBJ1-2	once	TGTGCCAGCAGTTACTCGAGGATGGACAGCGCGAACTATGGCTACACCTTC	CASSYSRMDSANYGYTF
14	TRBD1	TRBV5-1	TRBJ1-2	few	TGCGCCAGCAGCTTGGTTGCAGGGGGCGGTGGCTACACCTTC	CASSLVAGGGGYTF
14	-	TRBV6-1	TRBJ2-1	-	TGTGCCAGCAGTGAAGGGGCAGGGCTGAATGAGCAGTTCTTC	CASSEGAGLNEQFF
12	-	TRBV5-1	TRBJ1-2	-	TGCGCCAGCAGCACGGGGGAATATGGCTACACCTTC	CASSTGEYGYTF
18	TRBD1	TRBV5-4	TRBJ2-6	-	TGTGCCAGCAGCGGTTTCAGGGGGTCTAACTCTGGGGCCAACGTCCTGACTTTC	CASSGFRGSNSGANVLTF
15	-	TRBV7-9	TRBJ2-3	-	TGTGCCAGCAGCTTAGGGCAGGGGAGCACAGATACGCAGTATTTT	CASSLGQGSTDTQYF
18	TRBD2	TRBV27	TRBJ2-5	-	TGTGCCAGCAGTTTATCGAAGCGTTCACTAGCGGGGAAAGAGACCCAGTACTTC	CASSLSKRSLAGKETQYF
17	TRBD2	TRBV4-1	TRBJ2-1	-	TGCGCCAGCAGCCAAGTAGAGCGGGGGAGCTCCTACAATGAGCAGTTCTTC	CASSQVERGSSYNEQFF
17	TRBD1	TRBV15	TRBJ2-2	-	TGTGCCACCAGCAGATCCGCGGGACAGGGACACACCGGGGAGCTGTTTTTT	CATSRSAGQGHTGELFF
18	TRBD1	TRBV4-1	TRBJ2-7	-	TGCGCCAGCAGCCGGGGACAGGGGGACCCACTAAGTACCTACGAGCAGTACTTC	CASSRGQGDPLSTYEQYF
12	-	TRBV6-5	TRBJ2-1	once	TGTGCCAGCAGACGGTCCCACAATGAGCAGTTCTTC	CASRRSHNEQFF
15	-	TRBV9	TRBJ2-3	-	TGTGCCAGCAGCGTAGCCCCCCAGAGAGGAGATACGCAGTATTTT	CASSVAPQRGDTQYF
13	-	TRBV5-8	TRBJ1-2	-	TGTGCCAGCAGCTTTTACACTAACTATGGCTACACCTTC	CASSFYTNYGYTF
11	-	TRBV10-3	TRBJ1-1	-	TGTGCCATCAGTGAGTCGTACAGCATAATCTTT	CAISESYSIIF
15	-	TRBV18	TRBJ2-7	-	TGTGCCAGCTCACCGCGGACAGTTCCTTCCTACGAGCAGTACTTC	CASSPRTVPSYEQYF
12	-	TRBV3-1/TRBV3-2	TRBJ1-1	-	TGTGCCAGCAGCCCTGGGCTATACGAAGCTTTCTTT	CASSPGLYEAFF
15	TRBD1	TRBV7-9	TRBJ1-1	-	TGTGCCAGCAGCACCCGGACAGGGTCCGACACTGAAGCTTTCTTT	CASSTRTGSDTEAFF
15	TRBD1	TRBV9	TRBJ2-2	-	TGTGCCAGCAGCGAGGGACAGGGGGCGCCCGGGGAGCTGTTTTTT	CASSEGQGAPGELFF
12	-	TRBV12-3/TRBV12-4	TRBJ1-2	-	TGTGCCAGCAGAGGGGCTCTGGATGGCTACACCTTC	CASRGALDGYTF
16	TRBD1	TRBV5-1	TRBJ1-2	-	TGCGCCAGCAGCACGACAGGGTTGGAAGTTAACTATGGCTACACCTTC	CASSTTGLEVNYGYTF
14	-	TRBV5-1	TRBJ2-7	-	TGCGCCAGCAGCTTCGGAGGGGTGAGCTACGAGCAGTACTTC	CASSFGGVSYEQYF
13	-	TRBV19	TRBJ1-2	-	TGTGCCAGTAGCCTACAAGCGAACTATGGCTACACCTTC	CASSLQANYGYTF
14	-	TRBV6-5	TRBJ2-7	-	TGTGCCAGCGTGGGGCCCTCGAGCAGGTACGAGCAGTACTTC	CASVGPSSRYEQYF